The 20 T cell receptor beta chains presented below share a single source sample, sequenced in a study of cytomegalovirus exposure and HLA in healthy donors. With 60 Vbeta and 13 Jbeta primers, the PCR was carried out. The method was immunoSEQ multiplex PCR; TCRdb's version includes in-frame clones alone and lacks a portion of them. The data hold around 150,000 clones, with roughly 84% observed a single time. The sequencing sample was made of PBMCs. All receptors come from a man younger than 35 in good health and CMV-seropositive.

This chain connects TRBV5-8 to TRBJ2-5, with D perhaps TRBD2 (6 bases). Trimming removed 3 bases at V and 3 bases at J, with 15 bases between. Germline CDR1 reads SGHTS; CDR2 reads YDEGEE. The CDR3 runs to 15 residues. CDR3 in amino acids: CASSSGGVSEETQYF. DNA for the CDR3: TGTGCCAGCAGCTCCGGGGGAGTTTCCGAAGAGACCCAGTACTTC.

The V gene is TRBV30, the J gene TRBJ2-5, with a weak D call TRBD2 (6 bases). The J call may be in error: the DNA end matches TRBJ2-7 better. Germline CDR1 is GTSNPN and CDR2 is SVGIG (reference sequence). CDR3 length: 14 residues. The CDR3 loop is CAWSVGGSSYEQYF. The CDR3 DNA reads as TGTGCCTGGAGTGTAGGAGGGAGCTCCTACGAGCAGTACTTC.

The V call is TRBV21-1, the J call TRBJ1-6; the table's D call of TRBD1 was not tested on the DNA. TRBV21-1 is given as a pseudogene. CDR3 length: 19 amino acids. In DNA form, the CDR3 reads TGTGCCAGCAGCAAAGGAGAGGGACAGGTGGTCCCCTATAATTCACCCCTCCACTTT. It translates to CASSKGEGQVVPYNSPLHF.

The rearrangement links TRBV10-3 to TRBJ1-2, with a tentative D call TRBD1 (6 bases). The CDR3 is 16 residues long. The ends were cut back, 0 bases at V and 4 bases at J, with 15 bases in the middle. Germline CDR1 reads ENHRY; CDR2 reads SYGVKD. CDR3 amino acids: CAISESTQGRGYGYTF. The CDR3 DNA sequence: TGTGCCATCAGTGAGTCGACTCAGGGGCGCGGCTATGGCTACACCTTC.

The rearrangement joins TRBV10-3 to TRBJ2-7, with D tentatively TRBD2 (5 bases). The CDR3 extends over 16 amino acids. Germline V gene lookup returns CDR1 ENHRY and CDR2 SYGVKD. V lost 0 bases, J lost 2 bases, and 14 bases lay in between. The DNA of the CDR3 is TGTGCCATCAGTGAGTCCCTGGGGAGCGGCACCTACGAGCAGTACTTC. It codes for CAISESLGSGTYEQYF.

The rearrangement links TRBV7-9 to TRBJ2-7; 15 bases agree with TRBD2. Germline CDR1 is SEHNR and CDR2 is FQNEAQ (reference sequence). The CDR3 is 15 residues long. V was pared by 5 bases and J by 7 bases, with 6 bases of the junction left unmatched. CDR3 in DNA: TGTGCCAGCAGCCTAGGACTAGCGGGGGGGTCGGAGCAGTACTTC. Protein product: CASSLGLAGGSEQYF.

The chain carries TRBV4-1 and TRBJ2-3; no reliable D call. CDR1 is MGHRA, CDR2 YSYEKL, per germline. Between the trimmed V and J ends, which lost 1 base and 1 base, there was a span of 12 bases. The CDR3 has 16 amino acids. The CDR3 sequence: CASSQAPLFGTDTQYF. The CDR3 DNA sequence: TGCGCCAGCAGCCAAGCTCCTCTATTTGGCACAGATACGCAGTATTTT.

This clone was seen once. The chain carries TRBV6-5 and TRBJ1-1; possibly TRBD1 for D (5 bases). Germline assignment: CDR1 MNHEY and CDR2 SVGAGI. The length of the CDR3 is 13 residues. V gave up 7 bases and J gave up 0 bases, with 9 bases separating them. The DNA of the CDR3 is TGTGCCAGCAATAAGGACATGAACACTGAAGCTTTCTTT. As protein: CASNKDMNTEAFF.

In nucleotides, the CDR3 is TGTGCCAGCAGTTTCCTCCTTTCTGCAGGGTCACCCCTCCACTTT. The encoded protein is CASSFLLSAGSPLHF. The chain carries TRBV27 and TRBJ1-6; weak D call: TRBD1 (5 bases). The germline CDR1 and CDR2 sequences are MNHEY and SMNVEV (reference sequence). V was trimmed by 3 bases and J by 10 bases, leaving 16 bases between them. The CDR3 runs to 15 residues.

V and J are TRBV4-3 and TRBJ1-1, with unresolved D. Germline V gives CDR1 LGHNA, CDR2 YSLEER. Trimming stripped 4 bases from V and 1 base from J, with 4 bases between. This CDR3 comprises 12 residues. CDR3 protein: CASSRGNTEAFF. For the CDR3, the DNA is TGCGCCAGCAGCCGAGGGAACACTGAAGCTTTCTTT.

The chain employs TRBV30 and TRBJ2-2; a weak D match, TRBD1 (6 bases). In germline, CDR1 is GTSNPN, CDR2 SVGIG (reference sequence). Trimming removed 0 bases from V and 4 bases from J, with 12 bases in between. This CDR3 is 15 amino acids long. DNA of the CDR3: TGTGCCTGGAGTGTACACAGGGCTAGCACCGGGGAGCTGTTTTTT. Translated: CAWSVHRASTGELFF.

This chain connects TRBV2 to TRBJ1-1; TRBD1 agrees at 7 bases. Germline CDR1 is SNHLY and CDR2 is FYNNEI. Germline trimming cut 8 bases from V and 5 bases from J; bases unmatched to any gene: 14. The CDR3 sequence is 15 residues long. CDR3 in DNA: TGTGCCAGCGATTTTATAGGGACAGCTAAGACTGAAGCTTTCTTT. Protein product: CASDFIGTAKTEAFF.

The chain combines TRBV7-9 with TRBJ1-2; no definite D call. Trimming shortened V by 1 base and J by 2 bases, and 8 bases separated the two germline ends. From germline, CDR1 is SEHNR and CDR2 FQNEAQ (reference sequence). This CDR3 has 14 residues. The CDR3: CASSLGNQNYGYTF. CDR3 nucleotide sequence: TGTGCCAGCAGCTTAGGAAACCAGAACTATGGCTACACCTTC.

V is TRBV29-1 and J is TRBJ1-2; D perhaps matches TRBD1 (6 bases). The germline V and J ends were trimmed by 5 bases and 5 bases, with 18 bases remaining between them. The CDR3 has 14 amino acids. The V gene's germline CDR1 is SQVTM and CDR2 ANQGSEA. CDR3 region: CSVPWGPLLYGYTF. CDR3 in DNA: TGCAGCGTTCCGTGGGGGCCTCTACTTTATGGCTACACCTTC.

The genes are TRBV29-1 and TRBJ2-1; 9 bases fit TRBD2. Germline trimming cut 4 bases from V and 8 bases from J; bases unmatched to any gene: 6. The CDR3 extends over 13 amino acids. The germline V gene has CDR1 SQVTM and CDR2 ANQGSEA. The chain's CDR3 is CSVVGGGAYEQFF. DNA of the CDR3: TGCAGCGTTGTAGGCGGGGGGGCCTATGAGCAGTTCTTC.

The genes are TRBV29-1 and TRBJ2-5, with 9 bases that match TRBD1. The J call may be faulty, since TRBJ2-7 better matches the DNA end. The V gene's germline CDR1 is SQVTM and CDR2 ANQGSEA. This CDR3 contains 14 residues. CDR3 sequence (DNA): TGCAGCGCACGACAGGGGGAACGGTCCTACGAGCAGTACTTC. Translating gives CSARQGERSYEQYF.

The J gene is TRBJ1-1, the V gene TRBV30; maybe TRBD1 (6 bases). Per germline, CDR1 GTSNPN and CDR2 SVGIG (reference sequence). The ends were cut back, 8 bases at V and 3 bases at J, with 16 bases in the middle. The CDR3 has 13 amino acids. The CDR3 reads CAVTGWGYTEAFF. As DNA, the CDR3 is TGTGCCGTTACAGGGTGGGGGTACACTGAAGCTTTCTTT.

V is TRBV2 and J is TRBJ1-3; D not resolved. The CDR3 covers 14 residues. Germline V gene lookup returns CDR1 SNHLY and CDR2 FYNNEI. The V and J ends lost 2 bases and 0 bases respectively, with 5 bases between them. The CDR3 DNA reads TGTGCCAGCAGTGAAAACTTCTCTGGAAACACCATATATTTT. Its translation is CASSENFSGNTIYF.

The genes are TRBV18 and TRBJ1-1, with TRBD1 matching 8 bases. Germline V gives CDR1 KGHSH, CDR2 LQKENI. The ends lost 3 bases at V and 3 bases at J; junction bases unmatched: 3. CDR3 length: 14 residues. The CDR3 loop is CASSPPGGDTEAFF. The CDR3, as DNA: TGTGCCAGCTCACCGCCAGGGGGCGACACTGAAGCTTTCTTT.

In DNA, the CDR3 is TGCGCCAGCAGCCTCCCGCGGGGATACAATGAGCAGTTCTTC. It encodes CASSLPRGYNEQFF. V and J are TRBV4-1 and TRBJ2-1, with D possibly being TRBD2 (6 bases). The germline CDR1 and CDR2 sequences are MGHRA and YSYEKL. CDR3 length: 14 residues. Trimming took off 4 bases at V and 4 bases at J, with 11 bases between the two ends.